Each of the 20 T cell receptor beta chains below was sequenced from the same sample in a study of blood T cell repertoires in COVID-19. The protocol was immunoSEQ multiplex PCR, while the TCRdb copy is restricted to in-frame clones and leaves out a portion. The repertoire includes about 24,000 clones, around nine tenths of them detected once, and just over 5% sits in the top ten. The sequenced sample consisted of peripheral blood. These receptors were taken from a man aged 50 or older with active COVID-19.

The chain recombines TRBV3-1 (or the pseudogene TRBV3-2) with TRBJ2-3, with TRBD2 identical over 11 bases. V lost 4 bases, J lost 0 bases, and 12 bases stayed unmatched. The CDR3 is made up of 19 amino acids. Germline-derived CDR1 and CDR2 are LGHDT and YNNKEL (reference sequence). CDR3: CASSPPKTSGAPSTDTQYF. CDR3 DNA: TGTGCCAGCAGCCCCCCCAAGACTAGCGGGGCTCCTAGCACAGATACGCAGTATTTT.

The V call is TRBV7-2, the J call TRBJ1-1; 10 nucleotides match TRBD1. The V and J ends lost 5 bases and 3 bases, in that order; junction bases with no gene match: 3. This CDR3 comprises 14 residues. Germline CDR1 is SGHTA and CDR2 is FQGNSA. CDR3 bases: TGTGCCAGCAGCCGGGACAGGGGTGACACTGAAGCTTTCTTT. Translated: CASSRDRGDTEAFF.

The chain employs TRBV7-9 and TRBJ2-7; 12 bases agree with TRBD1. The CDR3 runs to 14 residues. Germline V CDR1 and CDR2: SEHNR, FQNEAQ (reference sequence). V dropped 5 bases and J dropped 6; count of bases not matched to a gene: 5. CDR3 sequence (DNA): TGTGCCAGCAGCAACCGGGACAGGGGGCGCGAGCAGTACTTC. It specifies CASSNRDRGREQYF.

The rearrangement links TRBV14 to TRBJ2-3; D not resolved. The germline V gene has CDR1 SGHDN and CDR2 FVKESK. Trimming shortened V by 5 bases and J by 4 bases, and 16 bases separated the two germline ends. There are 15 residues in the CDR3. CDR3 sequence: CASSTDIRVADTQYF. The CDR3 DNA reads TGTGCCAGCAGCACCGACATCCGTGTGGCAGATACGCAGTATTTT.

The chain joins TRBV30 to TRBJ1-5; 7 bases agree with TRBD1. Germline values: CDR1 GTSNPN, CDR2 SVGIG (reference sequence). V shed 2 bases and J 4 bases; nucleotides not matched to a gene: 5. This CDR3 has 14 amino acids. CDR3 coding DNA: TGTGCCTGGAGTACCGGGACAGTGAATCAGCCCCAGCATTTT. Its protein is CAWSTGTVNQPQHF.

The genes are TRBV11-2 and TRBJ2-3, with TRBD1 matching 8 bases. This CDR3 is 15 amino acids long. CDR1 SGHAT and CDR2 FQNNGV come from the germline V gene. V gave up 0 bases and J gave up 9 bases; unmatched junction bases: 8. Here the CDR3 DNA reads TGTGCCAGCAGCTTAGATCTAGTCAGGGGGCGCACGCAGTATTTT. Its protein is CASSLDLVRGRTQYF.

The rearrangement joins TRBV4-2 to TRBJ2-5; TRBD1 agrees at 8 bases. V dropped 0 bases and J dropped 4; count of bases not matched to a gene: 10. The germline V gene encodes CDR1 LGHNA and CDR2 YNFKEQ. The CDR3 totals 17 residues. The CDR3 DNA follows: TGTGCCAGCAGCCAAGACGGACAGGGCAGGGTGGGAGAGACCCAGTACTTC. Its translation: CASSQDGQGRVGETQYF.

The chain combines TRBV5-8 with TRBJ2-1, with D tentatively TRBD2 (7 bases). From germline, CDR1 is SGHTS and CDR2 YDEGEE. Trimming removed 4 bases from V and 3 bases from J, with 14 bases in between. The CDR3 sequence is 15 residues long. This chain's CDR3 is CASSPQRGHYNEQFF. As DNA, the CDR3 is TGTGCCAGCAGCCCGCAGCGGGGACACTACAATGAGCAGTTCTTC.

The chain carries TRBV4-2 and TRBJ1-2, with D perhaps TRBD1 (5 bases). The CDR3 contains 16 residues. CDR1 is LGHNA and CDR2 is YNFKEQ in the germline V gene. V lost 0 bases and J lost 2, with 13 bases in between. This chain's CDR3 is CASSQDGQGSNYGYTF. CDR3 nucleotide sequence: TGTGCCAGCAGCCAAGATGGGCAGGGATCAAACTATGGCTACACCTTC.

CDR3 coding DNA: TGTGCCAGTAGTAATACAGGGGGACGGAGCTATGGCTACACCTTC. It codes for CASSNTGGRSYGYTF. V usage is TRBV19 and J usage is TRBJ1-2, with 8 bases matching TRBD1. V was clipped by 4 bases and J by 4 bases; unmatched bases: 8. This CDR3 contains 15 residues. Germline CDR1 and CDR2: LNHDA and SQIVND (reference sequence).

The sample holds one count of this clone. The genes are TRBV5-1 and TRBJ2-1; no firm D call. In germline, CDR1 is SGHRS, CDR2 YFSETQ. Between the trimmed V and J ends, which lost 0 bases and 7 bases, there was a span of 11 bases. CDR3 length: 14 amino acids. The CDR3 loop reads CASSLGLALNEQFF. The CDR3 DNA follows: TGCGCCAGCAGCTTGGGACTGGCGTTGAATGAGCAGTTCTTC.

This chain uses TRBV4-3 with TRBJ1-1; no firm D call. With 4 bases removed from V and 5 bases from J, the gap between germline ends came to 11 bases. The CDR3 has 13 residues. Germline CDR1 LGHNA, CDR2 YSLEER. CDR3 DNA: TGCGCCAGCAGCCTCGGGTTTTTGACTGAAGCTTTCTTT. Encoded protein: CASSLGFLTEAFF.

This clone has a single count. The CDR3 reads CASSLTSGATLYQETQYF. CDR3 bases: TGTGCCAGTAGCCTGACTAGCGGGGCCACACTGTACCAAGAGACCCAGTACTTC. The rearrangement links TRBV19 to TRBJ2-5, with 11 bases that match TRBD2. Germline loops: CDR1 LNHDA, CDR2 SQIVND (reference sequence). This CDR3 region has 18 residues. V gave up 6 bases and J gave up 0 bases; unmatched junction bases: 12.

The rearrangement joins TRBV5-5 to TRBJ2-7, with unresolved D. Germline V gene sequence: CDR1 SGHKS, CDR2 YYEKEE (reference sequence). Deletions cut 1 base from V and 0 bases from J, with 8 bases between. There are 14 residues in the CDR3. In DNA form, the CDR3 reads TGTGCCAGCAGCTTGCATCAGGTCTCCTACGAGCAGTACTTC. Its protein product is CASSLHQVSYEQYF.

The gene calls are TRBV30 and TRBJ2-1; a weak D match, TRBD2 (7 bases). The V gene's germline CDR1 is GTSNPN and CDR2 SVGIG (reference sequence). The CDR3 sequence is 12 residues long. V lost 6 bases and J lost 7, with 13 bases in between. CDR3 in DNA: TGTGCCTGTCAGAGGGGGGGGAATGAGCAGTTCTTC. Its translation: CACQRGGNEQFF.

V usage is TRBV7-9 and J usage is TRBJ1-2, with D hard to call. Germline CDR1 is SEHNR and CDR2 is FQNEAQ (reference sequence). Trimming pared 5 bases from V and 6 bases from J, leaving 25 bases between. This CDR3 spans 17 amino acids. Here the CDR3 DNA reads TGTGCCAGCAGCCCCGGGAGGACCCCGCGCGGGAGTGATGGCTACACCTTC. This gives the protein CASSPGRTPRGSDGYTF.

The CDR3: CASSPGMPYSYEQYF. In DNA form, the CDR3 reads TGTGCCAGCTCTCCGGGGATGCCATACTCCTACGAGCAGTACTTC. The rearrangement uses TRBV6-5 and TRBJ2-7; tentative D call: TRBD2 (5 bases). The CDR3 is 15 amino acids. Between the trimmed V and J ends, which lost 8 bases and 0 bases, there was a span of 17 bases. The germline gives CDR1 MNHEY, CDR2 SVGAGI.

Here the CDR3 DNA reads TGTGCCACCAGTGACTCTCGACAGTCTGAAGCTTTCTTT. Translating gives CATSDSRQSEAFF. The rearrangement links TRBV24-1 to TRBJ1-1, with D possibly matching TRBD1 (5 bases). The V gene's germline CDR1 is KGHDR and CDR2 SFDVKD. The V end lost 4 bases, the J end lost 6 bases, and 11 bases lay between the germline ends. This CDR3 comprises 13 residues.

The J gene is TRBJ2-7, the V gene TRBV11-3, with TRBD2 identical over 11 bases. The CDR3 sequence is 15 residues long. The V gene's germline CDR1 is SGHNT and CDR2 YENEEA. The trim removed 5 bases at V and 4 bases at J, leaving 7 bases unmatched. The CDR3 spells CASSRRLAGMYEQYF. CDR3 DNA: TGTGCCAGCAGCCGGAGACTAGCGGGGATGTACGAGCAGTACTTC.

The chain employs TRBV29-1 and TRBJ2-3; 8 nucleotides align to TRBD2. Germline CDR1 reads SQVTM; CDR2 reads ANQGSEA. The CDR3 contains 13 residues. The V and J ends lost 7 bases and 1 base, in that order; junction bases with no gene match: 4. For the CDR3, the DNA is TGCAGCGCATTTAGCGGGGGCACAGATACGCAGTATTTT. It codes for CSAFSGGTDTQYF.